The sample holds many counts of the clone carrying this T cell receptor (beta chain). Time point: newly diagnosed GD, antithyroid drugs for less than 3 months. After RNA was extracted from PBMCs, the TCR library was made from it. Graves' disease diagnoses followed American Thyroid Association guidelines. The source of the sample is a study of regulatory T cells in long-lasting Graves disease. Assembly of TCR beta libraries relied on iRepertoire HTBI primers together with Arm-PCR of CDR3 regions. A single record per CDR3 protein comes from TCRdb applying MiXCR to the multiplex PCR reads. Here the sample spans 560,000 or so distinct CDR3 sequences, around 15% being singletons. The CDR3 is made up of 16 amino acids. Germline V gene sequence: CDR1 SGHAT, CDR2 FQNNGV. V dropped 5 bases and J dropped 2 bases, with 16 bases sitting between them. In addition, the sample was reused for a study of T cells in Graves' hyperthyroidism and ophthalmopathy.

The V gene is TRBV11-2, the J gene TRBJ2-4; a possible D gene is TRBD2 (6 bases). This clonotype originated in a man younger than 35 with Graves disease. The sequencing used peripheral blood mononuclear cells (PBMCs), collected at new diagnosis, from a patient treated with antithyroid drugs. CDR3 DNA sequence: TGTGCCAGCAGCGGGGGGTTATTGGTATCCAAAAACATTCAGTACTTC. Translating it yields CASSGGLLVSKNIQYF.